The 3 T cell receptor beta chains given below trace back to one sample, sequenced in a study of cytomegalovirus exposure and HLA in healthy donors. Both 60 Vbeta primers and 13 Jbeta primers went into the PCR. The table came from immunoSEQ multiplex PCR; TCRdb's copy has only in-frame clones and leaves some out. The profile covers 150,000 to 200,000 clones, with roughly four fifths appearing a single time and roughly 0.99% taken by the ten largest. Sequencing input: PBMCs. These receptors came from a woman aged 40 to 49 in good health and CMV-seronegative.

This chain's CDR3 is CASSLAGREETQYF. The CDR3, as DNA: TGCGCCAGCAGCTTGGCGGGCAGGGAAGAGACCCAGTACTTC. V gene TRBV5-1 combines with J gene TRBJ2-5; TRBD1 is a possible D gene (5 bases). CDR1 SGHRS and CDR2 YFSETQ come from the germline V gene. The CDR3 extends over 14 amino acids. Trimming left V 0 bases short and J 3 bases short, with 9 bases between.

This clone was seen just once. J is TRBJ2-3 and V is TRBV11-2; 10 positions agree with TRBD2. This CDR3 has 16 residues. CDR1 SGHAT and CDR2 FQNNGV come from the germline V gene. V lost 5 bases to trimming and J lost 2 bases; unmatched junction nucleotides: 7. CDR3 nucleotide sequence: TGTGCCAGCAGCCCACGGACTAGCGGAATCACAGATACGCAGTATTTT. It yields the protein CASSPRTSGITDTQYF.

This clone was recorded only once. The rearrangement joins TRBV5-4 to TRBJ2-2; 7 nucleotides match TRBD2. The junction had 7 bases not matched to a gene; V was cut back by 4 bases and J by 7 bases. Looked up from germline, CDR1 is SGHNT and CDR2 is YYREEE (reference sequence). The CDR3 is 14 amino acids. The chain's CDR3 is CASSHNTGGGELFF. The CDR3 coding sequence is TGTGCCAGCAGCCATAACACGGGGGGCGGGGAGCTGTTTTTT.